This TCR beta chain was recovered during a study of T cell repertoires in cytomegalovirus infection. Study details: Both a matching HLA type and CMV infection were indicated by public TCR beta signatures.

Comment on this clonotype: Its antigen is unknown.

CDR1 MNHEY and CDR2 SVGEGT come from the germline V gene. The length of the CDR3 is 14 residues. V lost 5 bases to trimming and J lost 7 bases, with 12 bases between them. Study observations and caveats: CMV-specific TCR beta clonotypes restricted by HLA-C dominated the ex vivo response. Public TCR beta family frequency separated CMV-and-HLA carriers, including in an independent cohort.

TCRdb passed the reads through MiXCR, listing each CDR3 protein once. The sample contains roughly 200,000 distinct CDR3 sequences, 8% to 10% of which appear only once. This sequence joins TRBV6-2 or TRBV6-3 and TRBJ1-6; no clear D gene. Material: PBMCs. This receptor was taken from a human donor in good health (CMV status not recorded). Some clones in this sample may be carry-over from other donors' samples. CDR3 loop: CASSVAAENSPLHF. The CDR3 DNA reads TGTGCCAGCAGTGTCGCGGCGGAGAATTCACCCCTCCACTTT.